The 23 T cell receptor beta chains below all came from one sample that was sequenced in a study of technical replicates of blood from a few donors. Clones were read by immunoSEQ multiplex PCR, and TCRdb kept only the in-frame ones, dropping some. The sample has around 65,000 clones, over 70% seen once. Specimen: PBMCs. Receptor source: a human donor in good health. Some clones in this sample may be carry-over from other donors' samples.

This chain's CDR3 is CASSLVDSNYGYTF. CDR3 in DNA: TGTGCCAGCAGCTTGGTGGACAGTAACTATGGCTACACCTTC. The chain carries TRBV5-6 and TRBJ1-2, with D perhaps matching TRBD1 (6 bases). V was trimmed by 0 bases and J by 1 base, leaving 7 bases between them. Germline values: CDR1 SGHDT, CDR2 YYEEEE. CDR3 length: 14 residues.

V and J are TRBV18 and TRBJ2-2, with TRBD1 identical over 9 bases. The V segment lost 4 bases and the J segment 2 bases; nucleotides outside the gene matches: 5. CDR3 length: 16 residues. The germline V gene has CDR1 KGHSH and CDR2 LQKENI. CDR3 sequence: CASSQRTGANTGELFF. The CDR3, as DNA: TGTGCCAGCTCACAACGGACAGGGGCCAACACCGGGGAGCTGTTTTTT.

CDR3 amino acids: CASSLTRTAKINEQFF. Written as DNA, the CDR3 is TGTGCCAGCAGCTTAACCCGGACAGCTAAAATCAATGAGCAGTTCTTC. The chain combines TRBV5-6 with TRBJ2-1; tentative D call: TRBD1 (6 bases). Germline V gene lookup returns CDR1 SGHDT and CDR2 YYEEEE. The CDR3 runs to 16 residues. V was cut by 2 bases and J by 6 bases, with 18 bases left in between. Full variable domain (rest looked up from reference TRBV5-6 and TRBJ2-1): DAGVTQSPTHLIKTRGQQVTLRCSPKSGHDTVSWYQQALGQGPQFIFQYYEEEERQRGNFPDRFSGHQFPNYSSELNVNALLLGDSALYLCASSLTRTAKINEQFFGPGTRLTVL.

This clone appeared once. The rearrangement joins TRBV4-3 to TRBJ2-7; 7 bases line up with TRBD1. Germline loops: CDR1 LGHNA, CDR2 YSLEER. The CDR3 spans 14 residues. V dropped 2 bases and J dropped 4; count of bases not matched to a gene: 5. Here the CDR3 reads CASSQRTGKYEQYF. The CDR3 bases are TGCGCCAGCAGCCAAAGGACAGGAAAGTACGAGCAGTACTTC.

The V call is TRBV9, the J call TRBJ1-1; D is ambiguous. CDR3 size: 13 residues. Germline CDR1 and CDR2: SGDLS and YYNGEE. The V and J ends lost 3 bases and 7 bases respectively, with 13 bases between them. DNA for the CDR3: TGTGCCAGCAGCGCCAGTGTTGGTGGTGAAGCTTTCTTT. It encodes CASSASVGGEAFF. The variable domain in full, completed from reference TRBV9 and TRBJ1-1, reads DSGVTQTPKHLITATGQRVTLRCSPRSGDLSVYWYQQSLDQGLQFLIQYYNGEERAKGNILERFSAQQFPDLHSELNLSSLELGDSALYFCASSASVGGEAFFGQGTRLTVV.

The V call is TRBV7-9, the J call TRBJ1-6, with a weak D call TRBD1 (5 bases). Germline CDR1 and CDR2: SEHNR and FQNEAQ (reference sequence). V shed 5 bases and J shed 6 bases, with 14 bases lying between them. The CDR3 is made up of 15 amino acids. CDR3 sequence reads: CASSNRDSGNSPLHF. The CDR3 DNA follows: TGTGCCAGCAGCAACCGGGACTCGGGTAATTCACCCCTCCACTTT.

This clone was seen once. The chain has TRBV7-8 and TRBJ1-2; tentatively, D is TRBD1 (5 bases). Germline V gives CDR1 SGHVS, CDR2 FQNEAQ. Trimming took 5 bases from V and 0 from J, leaving 10 bases between them. This CDR3 comprises 14 residues. The CDR3 coding sequence is TGTGCCAGCAGCCCACAGACAGCTAACTATGGCTACACCTTC. Translation gives CASSPQTANYGYTF.

In its sample, this clone was seen a few times. The chain has TRBV5-1 and TRBJ1-1; the D gene is possibly TRBD1 (5 bases). The CDR3 sequence is 14 residues long. Germline assignment: CDR1 SGHRS and CDR2 YFSETQ. V lost 3 bases to trimming and J lost 4 bases, with 13 bases between them. The CDR3 DNA reads TGCGCCAGCAGCTCGGCAGGGATGGCCACTGAAGCTTTCTTT. Translating gives CASSSAGMATEAFF.

The chain employs TRBV14 and TRBJ1-6; D possibly corresponds to TRBD1 (6 bases). Trimming removed 4 bases at V and 3 bases at J, with 13 bases between. Germline V lookup: CDR1 SGHDN, CDR2 FVKESK. The CDR3 runs to 16 residues. DNA of the CDR3: TGTGCCAGCAGCCGAGCAGGCAGGGGCTATAATTCACCCCTCCACTTT. It encodes CASSRAGRGYNSPLHF.

The chain employs TRBV6-1 and TRBJ2-3; 7 nucleotides agree with TRBD2. V lost 2 bases, J lost 2 bases, and 7 bases stayed unmatched. The CDR3 is made up of 16 amino acids. The germline gives CDR1 MNHNS, CDR2 SASEGT. CDR3 nucleotide sequence: TGTGCCAGCAGTGAAATGAGACGGGGGGACACAGATACGCAGTATTTT. Protein sequence: CASSEMRRGDTDTQYF.

The chain recombines TRBV30 with TRBJ2-1; TRBD1 matches at 7 bases. J was trimmed by 5 bases and V by 5 bases; bases with no gene match: 6. This CDR3 contains 13 residues. Germline-derived CDR1 and CDR2 are GTSNPN and SVGIG (reference sequence). CDR3 sequence (DNA): TGTGCCTGGGTAAGACAGGGCCACAATGAGCAGTTCTTC. It translates to CAWVRQGHNEQFF.

J is TRBJ2-7 and V is TRBV4-2; D may be TRBD2 (5 bases). Between the trimmed V and J ends, which lost 0 bases and 0 bases, there was a span of 18 bases. This CDR3 has 18 amino acids. The V gene's germline CDR1 is LGHNA and CDR2 YNFKEQ. CDR3 nucleotide sequence: TGTGCCAGCAGCCAAGATTCTTTCAGGTACGGGGTCTCCTACGAGCAGTACTTC. Amino acids: CASSQDSFRYGVSYEQYF.

The V call is TRBV4-1, the J call TRBJ2-2; D possibly corresponds to TRBD2 (5 bases). The germline CDR1 and CDR2 sequences are MGHRA and YSYEKL. The germline V and J ends were trimmed by 4 bases and 4 bases, with 13 bases remaining between them. The CDR3 contains 15 residues. The CDR3 nucleotides read TGCGCCAGCAGCCGGACTTCGCTCTCCACCGGGGAGCTGTTTTTT. Translated: CASSRTSLSTGELFF.

This clone was seen only a few times. This CDR3 reads CASSASPSGGAGDTQYF. The DNA of the CDR3 is TGTGCCAGCTCAGCATCCCCTAGCGGGGGGGCCGGAGATACGCAGTATTTT. This chain connects TRBV18 to TRBJ2-3; 12 bases align to TRBD2. CDR1 KGHSH and CDR2 LQKENI come from the germline V gene. V was clipped by 5 bases and J by 5 bases; unmatched bases: 11. The CDR3 length is 17 residues.

The chain combines TRBV30 with TRBJ2-7, with 7 bases lining up with TRBD2. The CDR3 length is 13 residues. J was trimmed by 6 bases and V by 3 bases; bases with no gene match: 8. From germline, CDR1 is GTSNPN and CDR2 SVGIG (reference sequence). In nucleotides, the CDR3 is TGTGCCTGGAGCCAGAGCGGGGTAGGCGAGCAGTACTTC. As protein: CAWSQSGVGEQYF.

The chain employs TRBV5-1 and TRBJ2-3; 11 bases map to TRBD2. The CDR3 has 17 amino acids. Germline CDR1 SGHRS, CDR2 YFSETQ. The ends lost 5 bases at V and 0 bases at J; junction bases unmatched: 8. CDR3 loop: CASSYGTSGSSTDTQYF. CDR3 DNA sequence: TGCGCCAGCAGTTATGGGACTAGCGGTTCTAGCACAGATACGCAGTATTTT. Drawing the rest from reference TRBV5-1 and TRBJ2-3, the complete variable domain is KAGVTQTPRYLIKTRGQQVTLSCSPISGHRSVSWYQQTPGQGLQFLFEYFSETQRNKGNFPGRFSGRQFSNSRSEMNVSTLELGDSALYLCASSYGTSGSSTDTQYFGPGTRLTVL.

This chain links TRBV18 with TRBJ2-3, with TRBD2 identical over 9 bases. This CDR3 contains 15 residues. The junction had 7 bases not matched to a gene; V was cut back by 3 bases and J by 6 bases. The germline V gene encodes CDR1 KGHSH and CDR2 LQKENI. This CDR3 is CASSPQGLAADTQYF. CDR3 bases: TGTGCCAGCTCACCCCAGGGACTAGCAGCGGATACGCAGTATTTT.

This clone has just a few counts. The chain has TRBV15 and TRBJ2-1, with TRBD2 matching 10 bases. Germline CDR1 reads LNHNV; CDR2 reads YYDKDF (reference sequence). The CDR3 has 15 residues. Trimming at V came to 5 bases and at J to 8 bases, leaving 9 bases not matched to a gene. The CDR3 DNA is TGTGCCACCAGCCGGGGTAGCGGGGGGACCTATGAGCAGTTCTTC. Translation gives CATSRGSGGTYEQFF.

V usage is TRBV7-2 and J usage is TRBJ1-2, with D unclear. CDR1 is SGHTA, CDR2 FQGNSA, per germline. Deletions cut 5 bases from V and 4 bases from J, with 17 bases between. The CDR3 runs 15 residues. The CDR3 DNA follows: TGTGCCAGCAGCCCCGACCGGGTCCCCTCCTATGGCTACACCTTC. This gives the protein CASSPDRVPSYGYTF.

The V gene is TRBV11-2, the J gene TRBJ2-3, with a possible D match to TRBD2 (6 bases). The CDR3 covers 15 residues. From germline, CDR1 is SGHAT and CDR2 FQNNGV. The ends were cut back, 2 bases at V and 5 bases at J, with 14 bases in the middle. The CDR3 DNA sequence: TGTGCCAGCAGCTTACTGGGGGGTAGAGTAGATACGCAGTATTTT. It codes for CASSLLGGRVDTQYF.

This chain connects TRBV14 to TRBJ2-3, with D possibly TRBD2 on 5 matching bases. V lost 4 bases to trimming and J lost 6 bases, with 5 bases between them. The CDR3 runs 11 residues. The germline gives CDR1 SGHDN, CDR2 FVKESK. CDR3 nucleotides: TGTGCCAGCAGCCCGGGGGATACGCAGTATTTT. This sequence encodes CASSPGDTQYF. The whole variable domain, remainder taken from reference TRBV14 and TRBJ2-3, is EAGVTQFPSHSVIEKGQTVTLRCDPISGHDNLYWYRRVMGKEIKFLLHFVKESKQDESGMPNNRFLAERTGGTYSTLKVQPAELEDSGVYFCASSPGDTQYFGPGTRLTVL.

This clone showed up just a few times. The V and J genes are TRBV27 and TRBJ1-1; the D is unclear. The CDR3 is 10 amino acids. Germline values: CDR1 MNHEY, CDR2 SMNVEV (reference sequence). V dropped 2 bases and J dropped 12 bases, with 7 bases sitting between them. The CDR3 DNA reads TGTGCCAGCAGTTTAGGAGGTACTTTCTTT. Its protein is CASSLGGTFF.

The chain uses TRBV18 and TRBJ1-1, with 8 bases aligning to TRBD1. Germline lookup yields CDR1 KGHSH and CDR2 LQKENI. J gave up 6 bases and V 3 bases, and 6 bases lay outside the gene matches. CDR3 length: 14 residues. The DNA for the CDR3 is TGTGCCAGCTCACCGGGACAGGCACCCTCTGAAGCTTTCTTT. Translating gives CASSPGQAPSEAFF.